This T cell receptor (beta chain) was retrieved from a study of PD-1 blockade in classical Hodgkin lymphoma. Generated by immunoSEQ multiplex PCR, the TCRdb table keeps only in-frame clones and is missing some. In the table there are around 32,000 clones, about 85% of which are singletons. Indicated time point: newly diagnosed, previously untreated cHL patient sample. The CD4+ T cells used were purified from thawed PBMCs through magnetic negative selection. V dropped 6 bases and J dropped 5; count of bases not matched to a gene: 5. The CDR3 loop spans 13 amino acids. The germline CDR1 and CDR2 sequences are SQVTM and ANQGSEA.

The sequence was obtained from a human donor with classical Hodgkin lymphoma. V usage is TRBV29-1 and J usage is TRBJ2-7; the match to TRBD1 covers 12 bases. Sequencing was done on a sample of CD4+ T cells from blood. In DNA, the CDR3 is TGCAGCGTAGGGACAGGGGGCTATAACGAGCAGTACGTC. Translating it yields CSVGTGGYNEQYV.